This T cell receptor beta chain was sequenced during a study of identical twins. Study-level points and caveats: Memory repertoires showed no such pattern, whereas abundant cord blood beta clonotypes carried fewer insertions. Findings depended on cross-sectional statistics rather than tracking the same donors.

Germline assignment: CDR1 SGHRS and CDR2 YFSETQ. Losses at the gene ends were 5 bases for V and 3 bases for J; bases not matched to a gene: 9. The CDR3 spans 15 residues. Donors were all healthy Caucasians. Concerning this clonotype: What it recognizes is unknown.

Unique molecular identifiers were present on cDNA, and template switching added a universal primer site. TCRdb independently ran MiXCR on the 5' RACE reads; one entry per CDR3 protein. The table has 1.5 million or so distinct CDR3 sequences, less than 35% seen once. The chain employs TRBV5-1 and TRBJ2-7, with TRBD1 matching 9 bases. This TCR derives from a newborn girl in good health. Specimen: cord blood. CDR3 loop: CASSLIGTGNYEQYF. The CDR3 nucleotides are TGCGCCAGCAGTCTAATCGGGACAGGGAACTACGAGCAGTACTTC.